These 5 T cell receptor beta chains were sequenced from one sample in a study of blood T cell repertoires in COVID-19. Assay used: immunoSEQ multiplex PCR; TCRdb lists only in-frame clones, some missing. The sample yields 99,000 or so clones, 90% to 95% seen once. Material for sequencing was peripheral blood. These receptor sequences come from a human donor in a cohort sampled during active COVID-19.

The chain employs TRBV5-5 and TRBJ1-1; D uncertain. V lost 4 bases, J lost 0 bases, and 10 bases lay in between. The CDR3 runs to 14 residues. CDR1 and CDR2 from the germline V gene are SGHKS and YYEKEE (reference sequence). In DNA, the CDR3 is TGTGCCAGCAGCGTCGGGGATCTGAACACTGAAGCTTTCTTT. Protein: CASSVGDLNTEAFF.

The chain links TRBV6-4 to TRBJ1-1; D may be TRBD1 (6 bases). The length of the CDR3 is 14 residues. V lost 3 bases and J lost 5, with 13 bases in between. Germline values: CDR1 MRHNA, CDR2 SNTAGT. The CDR3 DNA sequence: TGTGCCAGCAGTGAGAACAGGGAGGGAACTGAAGCTTTCTTT. This gives the protein CASSENREGTEAFF.

This chain uses TRBV29-1 with TRBJ2-7; 11 positions match TRBD1. This CDR3 region has 13 residues. Germline CDR1 SQVTM, CDR2 ANQGSEA. V was clipped by 6 bases and J by 6 bases; unmatched bases: 7. In nucleotides, the CDR3 is TGCAGCGTCGAGACCGGGACAGGGGGCGAGCAGTACTTC. Its translation is CSVETGTGGEQYF.

This chain uses TRBV28 with TRBJ2-5; tentative D call: TRBD1 (5 bases). CDR1 and CDR2 from the germline V gene are MDHEN and SYDVKM. V gave up 3 bases and J gave up 2 bases, with 16 bases separating them. The CDR3 runs to 16 residues. CDR3 amino acids: CASSFGAGSEQETQYF. The CDR3 nucleotides are TGTGCCAGCAGTTTTGGGGCCGGGTCCGAGCAAGAGACCCAGTACTTC.

The V and J genes are TRBV2 and TRBJ2-5, with 8 bases matching TRBD1. The length of the CDR3 is 14 residues. With V trimmed by 7 bases and J by 3 bases, 7 bases remained unmatched. Germline values: CDR1 SNHLY, CDR2 FYNNEI. CDR3 DNA sequence: TGTGCCAGCACTCGGAGGACAGGGAAAGAGACCCAGTACTTC. This translates into CASTRRTGKETQYF.